This T cell receptor (beta chain) was sequenced for a study of PD-1 blockade in classical Hodgkin lymphoma. Study-wide results and caveats: By C4D1, diversity of CD4+ TCRs had risen significantly, whereas that of CD8+ TCRs had not.

After autologous stem cell transplantation all patients relapsed, and prior brentuximab vedotin exposure differed between cohorts. TCRdb's table, derived via immunoSEQ multiplex PCR, lists solely in-frame clones and lacks some. The sample lists about 41,000 clones, approximately 83% occurring once. On this clone: Its target is unknown.

The CDR3 is made up of 13 amino acids. The ends were cut back, 0 bases at V and 3 bases at J, with 7 bases in the middle. Germline assignment: CDR1 SGHRS and CDR2 YFSETQ. The source material was peripheral blood mononuclear cells (PBMCs), sampled at baseline. This receptor was taken from a human donor with classical Hodgkin lymphoma. The chain joins TRBV5-1 to TRBJ2-7; D is unresolved. The CDR3 region is CASSLALGYEQYF. The CDR3 bases are TGCGCCAGCAGCTTGGCATTGGGCTACGAGCAGTACTTC.